Listed below are T cell receptor beta chains from one sample, sequenced in a study of technical replicates of blood from four donors. Assay used: immunoSEQ multiplex PCR; TCRdb lists only in-frame clones, some missing. The sample has roughly 80,000 clones; 85% to 95% are singletons. The sequenced sample consisted of T cells isolated from PBMCs. The receptors shown here come from a human donor in good health. The CDR3 runs from the conserved cysteine through the conserved F or W. The D gene is left open where the match is weak. Some rows have no size entry. The others give once, few or many, or a class for an expanded clone.

v_call	j_call	d_call	clone_size	cdr3_nt	cdr3_aa
TRBV15	TRBJ2-7	NA	NA	TGTGCCACCAGCAGAGATCCAGGGACATACTACGAGCAGTACTTC	CATSRDPGTYYEQYF
TRBV5-4	TRBJ2-2	NA	NA	TGTGCCAGCAGCTTGGTCCTTACCGGGGAGCTGTTTTTT	CASSLVLTGELFF
TRBV29-1	TRBJ2-7	NA	NA	TGCAGCGTTGAGCTCAGCTCCTACGAGCAGTACTTC	CSVELSSYEQYF
TRBV2	TRBJ1-1	NA	once	TGTGCCAGCAGTGAAGCTTTAAGGGGCACTGAAGCTTTCTTT	CASSEALRGTEAFF
TRBV28	TRBJ1-2	NA	NA	TGTGCCAGCAGTTGGGGAGTTTTCTATGGCTACACCTTC	CASSWGVFYGYTF
TRBV19	TRBJ2-7	NA	NA	TGTGCCAGTAGTAGAAATCTAGAAACCCGCTACGAGCAGTACTTC	CASSRNLETRYEQYF
TRBV2	TRBJ2-7	TRBD1	NA	TGTGCCAGCAGAGGGACAGGGGCCTACGAGCAGTACTTC	CASRGTGAYEQYF
TRBV11-2	TRBJ2-3	TRBD1	NA	TGTGCCAGCAGCCCCGGGACAGGGGGCTCAGATACGCAGTATTTT	CASSPGTGGSDTQYF
TRBV29-1	TRBJ2-2	TRBD1	few	TGCAGCGGGACAGGGTCGACCGGGGAGCTGTTTTTT	CSGTGSTGELFF
TRBV11-2	TRBJ1-4	TRBD1	NA	TGTGCCAGCAGCTTAAGACAGGGGGCTGAAAAACTGTTTTTT	CASSLRQGAEKLFF
TRBV21-1	TRBJ2-1	NA	NA	TGTGCCAGCAGTAAAGGGCTAGCGGGAGAGAGGTGCAATGAGCAGTTCTTC	CASSKGLAGERCNEQFF
TRBV5-6	TRBJ2-7	NA	once	TGTGCCAGCAGCTTAAGCGGATCTGTCTACGAGCAGTACTTC	CASSLSGSVYEQYF
TRBV29-1	TRBJ2-5	NA	NA	TGCAGCGTTGAAGATCCGGAGGATCTGGAGCCAGGTCCTCAAGAGACCCAGTACTTC	CSVEDPEDLEPGPQETQYF
TRBV19	TRBJ1-5	NA	NA	TGTGCCAGTAGTACATCCACAGGGTTACAGCCCCAGCATTTT	CASSTSTGLQPQHF
TRBV15	TRBJ1-4	NA	NA	TGTGCCACCAGCATGAGACAGTTCCTACCTGAGAAACTGTTTTTT	CATSMRQFLPEKLFF
TRBV9	TRBJ2-5	NA	NA	TGTGCCAGCAGCGCCGGCTGGACAGTTCAAGAGACCCAGTACTTC	CASSAGWTVQETQYF
TRBV30	TRBJ2-7	NA	NA	TGTGCCTGGAGTGGTCTCGTCTCCTACGAGCAGTACTTC	CAWSGLVSYEQYF
TRBV27	TRBJ1-1	NA	NA	TGTGCCAGCAGTTTCCTGAGTAGGGGAACTGAAGCTTTCTTT	CASSFLSRGTEAFF
TRBV28	TRBJ1-4	NA	NA	TGTGCCAGCGGCAGTCCAACTAATGAAAAACTGTTTTTT	CASGSPTNEKLFF
TRBV28	TRBJ2-7	NA	NA	TGTGCCAGCAGTTTAGCGACAGACCTTCTCTATCGGTACGAGCAGTACTTC	CASSLATDLLYRYEQYF
TRBV10-3	TRBJ2-7	TRBD2	NA	TGTGCCATCAGTGAGTCGGGACTAGCGGGAGAGGAGCAGTACTTC	CAISESGLAGEEQYF